This T cell receptor beta chain emerged from a study of blood T cell repertoires in COVID-19. Study information: Italy, Spain and the United States were the sources of the convalescent and acute COVID-19 samples. PBMCs, B-cell-depleted T cells, or T cells were the source of the cDNA or gDNA that made up the material.

The CDR3 loop spans 15 amino acids. CDR1 is MNHNS, CDR2 SASEGT, per germline. Trimming cost V 2 bases and J 5 bases; bases outside gene matches: 6. Original analysis: From reference gene primer amplification, estimates of nucleated cell counts were derived. Sequencing used immunoSEQ multiplex PCR; TCRdb keeps in-frame clones, though not all of them. For V, J and clone size, that table is used; D and trimming come from the DNA. Of approximately 300,000 clones listed, around 89% are singletons. The specimen sequenced was peripheral blood. This sequence originates from a woman between 45 and 60 years old with active or convalescent COVID-19. This chain joins TRBV6-1 and TRBJ1-5; 7 nucleotides agree with TRBD1. Here the CDR3 DNA reads TGTGCCAGCAGTGAACGAGGGGGCCTCGATCAGCCCCAGCATTTT. This translates into CASSERGGLDQPQHF.